The 28 T cell receptor beta chains below all came from one sample that was sequenced in a study of T cells in Graves' hyperthyroidism and ophthalmopathy. It was RNA transcripts that yielded the amplified TCR beta CDR3 regions. Using the HTBI primer set, a first-round RT-PCR was run on the TCR CDR3. TCRdb called the multiplex PCR reads again in MiXCR, with one record for every CDR3 protein. This table holds hundreds of thousands of distinct CDR3 sequences, less than 15% found once. What was sequenced was blood. The receptors come from a woman aged 18 to 35 with Graves' hyperthyroidism.

The chain uses TRBV12-3 or TRBV12-4 and TRBJ1-4; D gene unclear. The length of the CDR3 is 16 residues. V dropped 3 bases and J dropped 0 bases, with 11 bases sitting between them. The CDR3 nucleotides read TGTGCCAGCAGTTTTTGGTTAGACGCAACTAATGAAAAACTGTTTTTT. It is translated as CASSFWLDATNEKLFF.

Many counts were recorded for this clonotype. This chain joins TRBV6-1 and TRBJ1-1, with D maybe TRBD1 (5 bases). With 7 bases removed from V and 8 bases from J, the gap between germline ends came to 17 bases. CDR1 and CDR2 (germline): MNHNS, SASEGT. This CDR3 spans 13 amino acids. CDR3 amino acids: CASTFSGGTEAFF. CDR3 in DNA: TGTGCCAGCACCTTCTCCGGGGGGACGGAAGCTTTCTTT.

CDR3 nucleotide sequence: TGCGCCAGCAGCCAAGTTATTGGAAAAACCCCAGACAATGAGCAGTTCTTC. Translated: CASSQVIGKTPDNEQFF. The chain recombines TRBV4-1 with TRBJ2-1; D unclear. The CDR3 has 17 amino acids. V was clipped by 1 base and J by 5 bases, with 18 bases between them. Germline V gene sequence: CDR1 MGHRA, CDR2 YSYEKL.

This clonotype was found many times. The genes are TRBV28 and TRBJ1-1; TRBD1 matches at 8 bases. Germline V gives CDR1 MDHEN, CDR2 SYDVKM. The CDR3 is made up of 15 amino acids. The junction had 10 bases not matched to a gene; V was cut back by 6 bases and J by 4 bases. CDR3 sequence (DNA): TGTGCCAGCAGGAACCAGGGGGCATGGGGCACTGAAGCTTTCTTT. It codes for CASRNQGAWGTEAFF.

There are many counts of this clonotype. The gene calls are TRBV24-1 and TRBJ2-3; the D gene is possibly TRBD1 (6 bases). Trimming removed 9 bases from V and 0 bases from J, with 18 bases in between. CDR3 size: 16 residues. The germline V gene has CDR1 KGHDR and CDR2 SFDVKD. Written as DNA, the CDR3 is TGTGCCACCCCAAAAAACCGGGACATCAGCACAGATACGCAGTATTTT. Protein sequence: CATPKNRDISTDTQYF.

This clonotype was found a few times. V and J are TRBV28 and TRBJ1-4; TRBD1 agrees at 7 bases. Trimming took 5 bases from V and 3 from J; bases not matched to a gene: 6. Germline V gives CDR1 MDHEN, CDR2 SYDVKM. This CDR3 region has 15 residues. This CDR3 is CASSRTGAANEKLFF. The CDR3 nucleotides read TGTGCCAGCAGTCGAACAGGGGCGGCTAATGAAAAACTGTTTTTT.

The rearrangement links TRBV6-1 to TRBJ2-3; TRBD2 agrees at 11 bases. This CDR3 region has 15 residues. The V segment lost 7 bases and the J segment 3 bases; nucleotides outside the gene matches: 6. In germline, CDR1 is MNHNS, CDR2 SASEGT. The CDR3 DNA reads TGTGCCAGCAAAATAGCGGGGGGGGGGACAGATACGCAGTATTTT. Its protein is CASKIAGGGTDTQYF.

This clonotype has a handful of counts. The chain recombines TRBV28 with TRBJ1-2, with D hard to call. V was trimmed by 3 bases and J by 2 bases, leaving 13 bases between them. This CDR3 has 15 amino acids. Germline values: CDR1 MDHEN, CDR2 SYDVKM. Here the CDR3 DNA reads TGTGCCAGCAGTTTCCTAGGGCAATCAAACTATGGCTACACCTTC. Translating it yields CASSFLGQSNYGYTF.

The rearrangement links TRBV4-1 to TRBJ2-2; TRBD1 matches 8 bases. V shed 3 bases and J 5 bases; nucleotides not matched to a gene: 11. CDR3 length: 17 amino acids. Germline V CDR1 and CDR2: MGHRA, YSYEKL. DNA of the CDR3: TGCGCCAGCAGCCAGCCGACAGGGGTCGTGGGGACCGGGGAGCTGTTTTTT. Amino acid sequence: CASSQPTGVVGTGELFF.

This clonotype was seen many times. V usage is TRBV10-3 and J usage is TRBJ1-1; 7 bases agree with TRBD1. CDR1 and CDR2 (germline): ENHRY, SYGVKD. V was pared by 2 bases and J by 5 bases, with 8 bases of the junction left unmatched. This CDR3 comprises 15 residues. The CDR3 bases are TGTGCCATCAGTGAGGGGGTTCAGGGGGAGACTGAAGCTTTCTTT. This sequence encodes CAISEGVQGETEAFF.

In this sample, this clonotype turned up a few times. The CDR3 region has the DNA TGTGCCAGTAGTGTTTCTAGCGGGGGTTTATCACAATACACAGATACGCAGTATTTT. Its protein product is CASSVSSGGLSQYTDTQYF. This chain connects TRBV19 to TRBJ2-3, with 10 bases fitting TRBD2. Per the germline V gene, CDR1 is LNHDA and CDR2 is SQIVND (reference sequence). There are 19 residues in the CDR3. The ends lost 5 bases at V and 2 bases at J; junction bases unmatched: 16.

As to this clonotype: Being one base from a much bigger clone, this may be a read error. The chain couples TRBV28 to TRBJ2-7, with D maybe TRBD2 (5 bases). This CDR3 region has 14 residues. Germline CDR1 is MDHEN and CDR2 is SYDVKM. V lost 8 bases to trimming and J lost 2 bases, with 16 bases between them. The CDR3 region is CASGPGVATYEQYF. For the CDR3, the DNA is TGTGCCAGCGGTCCCGGGGTGGCAACCTACGAGCAGTACTTC.

This clonotype appeared a few times. The rearrangement uses TRBV29-1 and TRBJ1-3; the D is unclear. This CDR3 has 15 amino acids. CDR1 is SQVTM, CDR2 ANQGSEA, per germline. V lost 5 bases to trimming and J lost 0 bases, with 14 bases between them. CDR3 DNA sequence: TGCAGCGTTAGGTTATGGGATCCCTCTGGAAACACCATATATTTT. It translates to CSVRLWDPSGNTIYF.

This clonotype occurred many times. This chain connects TRBV5-1 to TRBJ1-4; D is ambiguous. The CDR3 has 14 residues. Germline CDR1 reads SGHRS; CDR2 reads YFSETQ. Trimming took 0 bases from V and 8 from J, leaving 11 bases between them. The CDR3 bases are TGCGCCAGCAGCTTGGTCCCGAGCGAGGAAAAACTGTTTTTT. Its protein is CASSLVPSEEKLFF.

This clonotype was counted ten times or more. V gene TRBV7-2 combines with J gene TRBJ2-3; D perhaps matches TRBD1 (5 bases). The germline CDR1 and CDR2 sequences are SGHTA and FQGNSA. Trimming pared 4 bases from V and 4 bases from J, leaving 9 bases between. The CDR3 runs 13 residues. Written as DNA, the CDR3 is TGTGCCAGCAGCTCCCTAGGGGCAGATACGCAGTATTTT. Protein sequence: CASSSLGADTQYF.

This clonotype has more than one count but fewer than ten. CDR3 residues: CSARGPGNTIYF. In nucleotides, the CDR3 is TGCAGTGCTAGAGGCCCCGGAAACACCATATATTTT. The V gene is TRBV20-1, the J gene TRBJ1-3; D ambiguous. Germline CDR1 and CDR2: DFQATT and SNEGSKA (reference sequence). V lost 1 base and J 4 bases, leaving 5 bases between the germline ends. CDR3 size: 12 residues.

On this clonotype itself: At one of its ends the junction is not consistent with the germline gene, which may arise from a read error. This chain links TRBV4-2 with TRBJ2-1; the D gene is possibly TRBD2 (6 bases). CDR1 is LGHNA and CDR2 is YNFKEQ in the germline V gene. CDR3 length: 18 amino acids. The CDR3 loop is CASSQDGGIISAYSEQFF. Here the CDR3 DNA reads TGTGCCAGCAGCCAAGATGGGGGGATCATTAGCGCGTACAGTGAGCAGTTCTTC.

This clonotype was detected many times. The V call is TRBV6-5, the J call TRBJ2-1, with D uncertain. Germline CDR1 and CDR2: MNHEY and SVGAGI. The V and J ends lost 0 bases and 8 bases respectively, with 14 bases between them. This CDR3 is 15 amino acids long. In DNA, the CDR3 is TGTGCCAGCAGTTACTCGCGACCACCGGGCGATGAGCAGTTCTTC. As protein: CASSYSRPPGDEQFF.

This clonotype showed up just a few times. The chain has TRBV6-1 and TRBJ1-4; D not certain. Germline loops: CDR1 MNHNS, CDR2 SASEGT. Deletions cut 8 bases from V and 8 bases from J, with 15 bases between. This CDR3 comprises 13 residues. CDR3 in DNA: TGTGCCAGCGTGAGTTTTTGGGAAGAAAAACTGTTTTTT. Protein product: CASVSFWEEKLFF.

The V gene is TRBV6-2 or TRBV6-3, the J gene TRBJ2-5, with 8 bases matching TRBD1. Germline V gene sequence: CDR1 MNHEY, CDR2 SVGEGT. The CDR3 is made up of 16 amino acids. The V gene end was trimmed by 2 bases and the J gene end by 4 bases; junction bases not matched to a gene: 9. In nucleotides, the CDR3 is TGTGCCAGCAGTTACCCTGGACAGGGATTGTCAGAGACCCAGTACTTC. It is translated as CASSYPGQGLSETQYF.

This clonotype was recorded at least ten times. The chain joins TRBV7-9 to TRBJ2-7, with a weak D call TRBD1 (5 bases). The length of the CDR3 is 15 residues. Looked up from germline, CDR1 is SEHNR and CDR2 is FQNEAQ (reference sequence). Trimming pared 1 base from V and 2 bases from J, leaving 12 bases between. This CDR3 reads CASSLGQPTTYEQYF. In DNA form, the CDR3 reads TGTGCCAGCAGCTTAGGACAGCCGACGACCTACGAGCAGTACTTC.

This clonotype occurred many times. The V gene is TRBV9, the J gene TRBJ2-3; TRBD2 matches 13 bases. CDR1 and CDR2 from the germline V gene are SGDLS and YYNGEE. J was trimmed by 0 bases and V by 4 bases; bases with no gene match: 2. This CDR3 is built from 16 residues. DNA of the CDR3: TGTGCCAGCAGCATACTAGCGGGAGGGAGCACAGATACGCAGTATTTT. Translating it yields CASSILAGGSTDTQYF.

This clonotype was seen ten or more times. The CDR3 is CASSQDSGTPNEQFF. The DNA for the CDR3 is TGTGCCAGCAGCCAAGATTCCGGGACTCCCAATGAGCAGTTCTTC. The chain is built from TRBV4-2 and TRBJ2-1; a possible D gene is TRBD2 (6 bases). The CDR3 is 15 residues long. Trimming removed 0 bases at V and 6 bases at J, with 12 bases between. Germline V gives CDR1 LGHNA, CDR2 YNFKEQ.

This clonotype was seen at least ten times. The rearrangement joins TRBV6-1 to TRBJ2-7; TRBD1 matches at 9 bases. CDR1 MNHNS and CDR2 SASEGT come from the germline V gene. V lost 6 bases, J lost 2 bases, and 2 bases stayed unmatched. The CDR3 consists of 13 residues. Here the CDR3 reads CASRRDRAYEQYF. As DNA, the CDR3 is TGTGCCAGCAGGCGGGACAGGGCCTACGAGCAGTACTTC.

This clonotype was seen more than once but under ten times. The chain carries TRBV19 and TRBJ2-7, with 9 bases matching TRBD1. CDR3 length equals 15 residues. V gave up 3 bases and J gave up 3 bases; unmatched junction bases: 6. CDR1 is LNHDA and CDR2 is SQIVND in the germline V gene (reference sequence). CDR3 amino acids: CASSIDRDRDYEQYF. The CDR3, as DNA: TGTGCCAGTAGTATCGACCGGGACAGGGACTACGAGCAGTACTTC.

This clonotype was counted ten times or more. The chain couples TRBV28 to TRBJ1-3; a possible D gene is TRBD1 (6 bases). The CDR3 sequence is 15 residues long. CDR1 MDHEN and CDR2 SYDVKM come from the germline V gene. V gave up 5 bases and J gave up 4 bases, with 15 bases separating them. CDR3 nucleotides: TGTGCCAGCAGTCCCAGTGGCAGGGGAGGAAACACCATATATTTT. It yields the protein CASSPSGRGGNTIYF.

This clonotype was detected only a few times. This chain connects TRBV2 to TRBJ1-5, with 12 bases lining up with TRBD1. The junction had 10 bases not matched to a gene; V was cut back by 3 bases and J by 7 bases. The CDR3 has 17 residues. The germline gives CDR1 SNHLY, CDR2 FYNNEI. This CDR3 reads CASSEFAGQGASQPQHF. CDR3 DNA sequence: TGTGCCAGCAGTGAGTTCGCGGGACAGGGGGCTTCGCAGCCCCAGCATTTT.

This chain links TRBV6-1 with TRBJ1-3; D gene unclear. V gave up 6 bases and J gave up 4 bases, with 7 bases separating them. Germline V gene lookup returns CDR1 MNHNS and CDR2 SASEGT. The CDR3 loop spans 12 amino acids. The CDR3 coding sequence is TGTGCCAGCAGGGACCCCGGAAACACCATATATTTT. It is translated as CASRDPGNTIYF.